The 23 T cell receptor beta chains below were found in one sample sequenced in a study of CD8+ T cells in alopecia areata. Sequencing relied on a cDNA template that was reverse transcribed from extracted RNA. Only in-frame clones appear in the TCRdb table, and some are missing; sequencing was by immunoSEQ multiplex PCR. This repertoire shows 150,000 or so clones, around 87% found once; its top ten account for around 16%. This specimen consisted of CD8+ T cells sorted from blood, obtained at week 0. Every receptor here comes from a human donor with alopecia areata.

The chain joins TRBV6-1 to TRBJ2-3; D is undetermined. Germline-derived CDR1 and CDR2 are MNHNS and SASEGT. Trimming stripped 7 bases from V and 4 bases from J, with 0 bases between. CDR3 length: 9 amino acids. DNA for the CDR3: TGTGCCAGCACAGATACGCAGTATTTT. This sequence encodes CASTDTQYF.

A note on this clone: Sequence at one end of the junction differs from germline and may be a read error. The chain couples TRBV6-1 to TRBJ2-7, with TRBD2 matching 11 bases. Germline V gives CDR1 MNHNS, CDR2 SASEGT. The CDR3 extends over 16 amino acids. The DNA for the CDR3 is TGTGCCATCAGTGAGTCGAGTCTAGCGGGAGGAGACGAGCAGTACTTC. Protein product: CAISESSLAGGDEQYF.

The V gene is TRBV7-9, the J gene TRBJ2-7, with D tentatively TRBD1 or TRBD2 (5 bases each). CDR3 size: 14 residues. With 7 bases removed from V and 5 bases from J, the gap between germline ends came to 18 bases. CDR1 and CDR2 from the germline V gene are SEHNR and FQNEAQ (reference sequence). As DNA, the CDR3 is TGTGCCAGCACCCTGGGAATCGGGGACCACGAGCAGTACTTC. Residues: CASTLGIGDHEQYF.

This clone showed up just once. The chain employs TRBV19 and TRBJ2-7; TRBD2 might be the D (7 bases). Deletions cut 6 bases from V and 2 bases from J, with 17 bases between. CDR1 and CDR2 from the germline V gene are LNHDA and SQIVND (reference sequence). CDR3 length: 15 amino acids. In DNA form, the CDR3 reads TGTGCCAGTAGATCGGGTGGGGGGGCCACCTACGAGCAGTACTTC. The encoded protein is CASRSGGGATYEQYF.

The chain combines TRBV9 with TRBJ1-2; 9 nucleotides match TRBD1. The CDR3 is 15 amino acids. The V gene end was trimmed by 4 bases and the J gene end by 5 bases; junction bases not matched to a gene: 9. Germline V gene sequence: CDR1 SGDLS, CDR2 YYNGEE. CDR3 bases: TGTGCCAGCAGCCGAGGGGACAGGGACGTATATGGCTACACCTTC. It codes for CASSRGDRDVYGYTF.

The gene calls are TRBV6-5 and TRBJ2-1; no reliable D call. CDR1 and CDR2 from the germline V gene are MNHEY and SVGAGI. CDR3 size: 12 residues. V lost 5 bases, J lost 4 bases, and 6 bases lay in between. As DNA, the CDR3 is TGTGCCAGCAGTCGGGCTTACAATGAGCAGTTCTTC. It encodes CASSRAYNEQFF.

This rearrangement joins TRBV6-5 to TRBJ2-1; 9 nucleotides agree with TRBD1. The V gene end was trimmed by 6 bases and the J gene end by 5 bases; junction bases not matched to a gene: 5. Germline values: CDR1 MNHEY, CDR2 SVGAGI. There are 14 residues in the CDR3. CDR3 protein: CASSLQGADNEQFF. Here the CDR3 DNA reads TGTGCCAGCAGCCTACAGGGGGCTGACAATGAGCAGTTCTTC.

The gene calls are TRBV30 and TRBJ1-1; possibly TRBD1 for D (5 bases). The CDR3 covers 13 residues. The V end was cut by 7 bases, the J end by 0 bases, with 12 bases between. Germline CDR1 is GTSNPN and CDR2 is SVGIG (reference sequence). Here the CDR3 DNA reads TGTGCCTCGATTACAGGCATGAACACTGAAGCTTTCTTT. Translated: CASITGMNTEAFF.

This clone was observed once. The V call is TRBV27, the J call TRBJ2-2; 7 bases agree with TRBD1. CDR3 size: 15 residues. The V gene's germline CDR1 is MNHEY and CDR2 SMNVEV (reference sequence). V shed 6 bases, J shed 1 base, and the junction held 5 bases outside the gene matches. CDR3 in DNA: TGTGCCAGCAGCCGGAGGACAGGGAACACCGGGGAGCTGTTTTTT. As protein: CASSRRTGNTGELFF.

The chain has TRBV29-1 and TRBJ2-3; perhaps TRBD2 as D (6 bases). The CDR3 length is 14 residues. The ends were cut back, 2 bases at V and 3 bases at J, with 12 bases in the middle. Germline loops: CDR1 SQVTM, CDR2 ANQGSEA. In DNA, the CDR3 is TGCAGCGTTGAAAGCCAAGGAGGGACAGATACGCAGTATTTT. It codes for CSVESQGGTDTQYF.

The genes are TRBV11-1 and TRBJ1-2; a possible D gene is TRBD1 (6 bases). CDR3 length: 13 residues. V shed 4 bases and J shed 2 bases, with 8 bases lying between them. Per germline, CDR1 SGHAT and CDR2 FQDESV (reference sequence). The CDR3 region is CASSSGANYGYTF. The DNA for the CDR3 is TGTGCCAGCAGCTCGGGGGCCAACTATGGCTACACCTTC.

The chain has TRBV4-1 and TRBJ2-7; 7 bases map to TRBD1. Germline V CDR1 and CDR2: MGHRA, YSYEKL. The CDR3 extends over 13 amino acids. V lost 3 bases, J lost 4 bases, and 3 bases stayed unmatched. In DNA, the CDR3 is TGCGCCAGCAGCCATCCGACAGGGTACGAGCAGTACTTC. Translating gives CASSHPTGYEQYF.

J is TRBJ1-2 and V is TRBV5-4, with D unclear. The CDR3 is 16 residues long. Germline V lookup: CDR1 SGHNT, CDR2 YYREEE (reference sequence). The germline V and J ends were trimmed by 0 bases and 1 base, with 13 bases remaining between them. The CDR3 protein is CASSLAAQENNYGYTF. The DNA for the CDR3 is TGTGCCAGCAGCTTGGCAGCGCAGGAAAATAACTATGGCTACACCTTC.

Concerning this clone: The identical CDR3 is also encoded by other nucleotide sequences in the sample. This chain joins TRBV6-5 and TRBJ2-3; TRBD2 aligns across 11 bases. Germline V CDR1 and CDR2: MNHEY, SVGAGI. CDR3 length equals 15 residues. The V gene end was trimmed by 6 bases and the J gene end by 1 base; junction bases not matched to a gene: 3. CDR3 bases: TGTGCCAGCAGAACGGGACTAGCGGGCACAGATACGCAGTATTTT. Amino acids: CASRTGLAGTDTQYF.

This clone was detected only once. The chain is built from TRBV7-9 and TRBJ2-2; 8 nucleotides align to TRBD2. CDR1 and CDR2 (germline): SEHNR, FQNEAQ (reference sequence). The J segment lost 3 bases and the V segment lost 4 bases, leaving 7 bases of the junction unmatched. The CDR3 extends over 16 amino acids. The CDR3 is CASSYTSGGHTGELFF. The CDR3 region has the DNA TGTGCCAGCAGCTATACCAGCGGGGGACACACCGGGGAGCTGTTTTTT.

This chain links TRBV5-1 with TRBJ1-2; D remains unclear. Germline V gene sequence: CDR1 SGHRS, CDR2 YFSETQ. The CDR3 consists of 15 residues. V was trimmed by 2 bases and J by 3 bases, leaving 14 bases between them. CDR3 nucleotides: TGCGCCAGCAGCTTCGTTGCTGTAAGCGACTATGGCTACACCTTC. Translation: CASSFVAVSDYGYTF.

This chain connects TRBV2 to TRBJ2-6; D unresolved. Germline CDR1 is SNHLY and CDR2 is FYNNEI. V lost 9 bases, J lost 0 bases, and 6 bases lay in between. The CDR3 contains 13 residues. In nucleotides, the CDR3 is TGTGCCAGTACGTTCTCTGGGGCCAACGTCCTGACTTTC. Its protein product is CASTFSGANVLTF.

Comment on this clone: The junction differs from germline at one of its ends, possibly a read error. V is TRBV5-6 and J is TRBJ1-1, with D hard to call. Germline-derived CDR1 and CDR2 are SGHDT and YYEEEE. This CDR3 spans 14 amino acids. The CDR3 spells CAGSLAVDVAEAFF. CDR3 bases: TGTGCCGGCAGCTTGGCTGTTGACGTAGCTGAAGCTTTCTTT.

The chain uses TRBV5-1 and TRBJ2-1; 10 nucleotides match TRBD1. Germline V gene sequence: CDR1 SGHRS, CDR2 YFSETQ. The CDR3 has 17 residues. With V trimmed by 3 bases and J by 6 bases, 12 bases remained unmatched. The CDR3 DNA sequence: TGCGCCAGCAGCTATGGGACCGGACAGGGGGATTTCAATGAGCAGTTCTTC. Translation gives CASSYGTGQGDFNEQFF.

The chain employs TRBV2 and TRBJ2-2; 8 bases are shared with TRBD1. V trimming: 11 bases; J trimming: 6 bases; junction bases outside the gene matches: 5. CDR3 length: 12 amino acids. The germline V gene has CDR1 SNHLY and CDR2 FYNNEI. CDR3 amino acids: CAGPGGSGELFF. CDR3 DNA sequence: TGTGCCGGACCAGGGGGCTCCGGGGAGCTGTTTTTT.

This clone came up once. J is TRBJ2-3 and V is TRBV5-4; 15 bases line up with TRBD2. CDR1 and CDR2 (germline): SGHNT, YYREEE (reference sequence). V trimming: 7 bases; J trimming: 0 bases; junction bases outside the gene matches: 6. The CDR3 extends over 17 amino acids. In DNA form, the CDR3 reads TGTGCCAGCTCCCAGGGACTAGCGGGAGGAAGCACAGATACGCAGTATTTT. Protein product: CASSQGLAGGSTDTQYF.

V and J are TRBV7-9 and TRBJ2-7, with D perhaps TRBD2 (6 bases). The germline gives CDR1 SEHNR, CDR2 FQNEAQ (reference sequence). The CDR3 loop spans 15 amino acids. With 5 bases removed from V and 3 bases from J, the gap between germline ends came to 17 bases. Here the CDR3 DNA reads TGTGCCAGCAGCCCCGCGAACGGGGGTAGCTACGAGCAGTACTTC. Translated, it gives CASSPANGGSYEQYF.

This rearrangement joins TRBV15 to TRBJ2-2; possible D gene TRBD2, 7 bases. The germline V gene has CDR1 LNHNV and CDR2 YYDKDF (reference sequence). This CDR3 is 17 amino acids long. The V end was cut by 5 bases, the J end by 0 bases, with 16 bases between. The CDR3 DNA follows: TGTGCCACCAGCTGGTGGGGGGGCGCATCGAACACCGGGGAGCTGTTTTTT. As protein: CATSWWGGASNTGELFF.